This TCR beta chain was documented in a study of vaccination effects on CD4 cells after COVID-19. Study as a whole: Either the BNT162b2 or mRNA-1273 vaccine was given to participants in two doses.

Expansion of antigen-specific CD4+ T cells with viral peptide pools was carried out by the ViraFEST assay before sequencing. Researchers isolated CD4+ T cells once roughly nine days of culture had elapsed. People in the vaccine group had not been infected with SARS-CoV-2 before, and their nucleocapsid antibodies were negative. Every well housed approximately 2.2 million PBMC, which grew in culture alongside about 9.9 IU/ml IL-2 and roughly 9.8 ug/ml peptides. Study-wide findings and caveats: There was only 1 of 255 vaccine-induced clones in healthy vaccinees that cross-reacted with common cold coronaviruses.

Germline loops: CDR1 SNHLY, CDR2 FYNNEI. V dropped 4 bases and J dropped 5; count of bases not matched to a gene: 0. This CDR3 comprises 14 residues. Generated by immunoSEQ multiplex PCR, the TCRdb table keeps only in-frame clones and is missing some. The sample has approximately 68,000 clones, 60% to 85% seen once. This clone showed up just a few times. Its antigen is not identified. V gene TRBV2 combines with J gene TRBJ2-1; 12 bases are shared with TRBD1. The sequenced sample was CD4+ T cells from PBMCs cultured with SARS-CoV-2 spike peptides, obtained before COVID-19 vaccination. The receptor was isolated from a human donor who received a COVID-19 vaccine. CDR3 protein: CASSGDRGHNEQFF. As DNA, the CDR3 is TGTGCCAGCAGTGGGGACAGGGGGCACAATGAGCAGTTCTTC. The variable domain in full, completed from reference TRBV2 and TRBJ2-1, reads EPEVTQTPSHQVTQMGQEVILRCVPISNHLYFYWYRQILGQKVEFLVSFYNNEISEKSEIFDDQFSVERPDGSNFTLKIRSTKLEDSAMYFCASSGDRGHNEQFFGPGTRLTVL.